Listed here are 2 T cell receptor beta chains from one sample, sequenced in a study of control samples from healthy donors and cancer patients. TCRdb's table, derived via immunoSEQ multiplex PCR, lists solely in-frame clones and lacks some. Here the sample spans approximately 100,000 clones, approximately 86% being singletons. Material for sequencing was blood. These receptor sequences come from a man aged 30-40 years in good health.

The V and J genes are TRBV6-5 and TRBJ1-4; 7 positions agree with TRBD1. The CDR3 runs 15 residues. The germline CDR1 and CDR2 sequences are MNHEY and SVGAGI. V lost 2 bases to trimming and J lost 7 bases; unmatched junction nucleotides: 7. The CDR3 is CASSYQTGRGEKLFF. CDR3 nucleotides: TGTGCCAGCAGTTACCAGACAGGGAGGGGTGAAAAACTGTTTTTT.

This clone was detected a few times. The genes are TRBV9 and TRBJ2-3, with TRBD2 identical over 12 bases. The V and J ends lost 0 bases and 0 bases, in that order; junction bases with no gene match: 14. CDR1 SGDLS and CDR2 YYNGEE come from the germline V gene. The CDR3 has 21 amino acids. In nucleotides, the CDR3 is TGTGCCAGCAGCGTAGAAGAGCGACTAGCGGGGGCCGTCGGAAGCACAGATACGCAGTATTTT. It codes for CASSVEERLAGAVGSTDTQYF.